The 16 T cell receptor beta chains below all came from one sample that was sequenced in a study of cytomegalovirus exposure and HLA in healthy donors. The assay was immunoSEQ multiplex PCR, and TCRdb's table has in-frame clones only and misses some. In the table there are some 90,000 clones, 87% of which are singletons. The sample comprised PBMCs. The receptors were gathered from a woman in her twenties or thirties in good health and CMV-seronegative.

The chain joins TRBV28 to TRBJ1-2, with D perhaps matching TRBD1 (6 bases). The CDR3 sequence is 13 residues long. CDR1 MDHEN and CDR2 SYDVKM come from the germline V gene. V dropped 2 bases and J dropped 8 bases, with 12 bases sitting between them. The CDR3 loop is CASSLTGMGGYTF. As DNA, the CDR3 is TGTGCCAGCAGTTTAACAGGGATGGGGGGCTACACCTTC.

The chain is built from TRBV7-9 and TRBJ2-3; TRBD2 matches at 13 bases. The CDR3 contains 16 residues. From germline, CDR1 is SEHNR and CDR2 FQNEAQ (reference sequence). V shed 5 bases and J 15 bases; nucleotides not matched to a gene: 17. In nucleotides, the CDR3 is TGTGCCAGCAGCCCCCCCCGGACTAGCGGGGGAAGTGAGGGATATTTT. Translation gives CASSPPRTSGGSEGYF. The full variable domain, in which reference TRBV7-9 and TRBJ2-3 provide the parts outside the CDR3, is DTGVSQNPRHKITKRGQNVTFRCDPISEHNRLYWYRQTLGQGPEFLTYFQNEAQLEKSRLLSDRFSAERPKGSFSTLEIQRTEQGDSAMYLCASSPPRTSGGSEGYFGPGTRLTVL.

J is TRBJ1-1 and V is TRBV6-1; D might be TRBD1 (6 bases). The CDR3 runs 15 residues. Trimming took off 8 bases at V and 5 bases at J, with 21 bases between the two ends. The germline V gene has CDR1 MNHNS and CDR2 SASEGT. CDR3: CASSHGGGGGTEAFF. In nucleotides, the CDR3 is TGTGCCAGCTCCCATGGGGGGGGCGGAGGAACTGAAGCTTTCTTT.

The chain employs TRBV5-1 and TRBJ2-2; 7 bases match TRBD2. V dropped 4 bases and J dropped 4; count of bases not matched to a gene: 1. The germline V gene has CDR1 SGHRS and CDR2 YFSETQ. The CDR3 runs to 13 residues. The DNA of the CDR3 is TGCGCCAGCAGCGGGGGGGTCACCGGGGAGCTGTTTTTT. Encoded protein: CASSGGVTGELFF.

This rearrangement joins TRBV7-9 to TRBJ2-7, with 9 bases identical to TRBD2. J lost 3 bases, V lost 3 bases, and 6 bases had no gene match. The CDR3 sequence is 15 residues long. CDR1 and CDR2 (germline): SEHNR, FQNEAQ (reference sequence). The CDR3 reads CASSLGSGGIYEQYF. CDR3 DNA: TGTGCCAGCAGCTTGGGCAGCGGGGGGATCTACGAGCAGTACTTC.

The chain links TRBV6-1 to TRBJ1-4, with TRBD1 as a possible D gene (5 bases). CDR1 and CDR2 (germline): MNHNS, SASEGT. Deletions cut 7 bases from V and 0 bases from J, with 12 bases between. The CDR3 is 15 amino acids. Here the CDR3 reads CASTRRGATNEKLFF. In DNA form, the CDR3 reads TGTGCCAGCACCCGGAGGGGTGCAACTAATGAAAAACTGTTTTTT.

The V and J genes are TRBV6-5 and TRBJ1-2; a weak D match, TRBD1 (5 bases). This CDR3 comprises 15 residues. Germline assignment: CDR1 MNHEY and CDR2 SVGAGI. Trimming left V 0 bases short and J 0 bases short, with 8 bases between. The CDR3 DNA sequence: TGTGCCAGCAGTTACTCGCGGGGGGCTAACTATGGCTACACCTTC. Translation gives CASSYSRGANYGYTF.

The J gene is TRBJ1-4, the V gene TRBV5-1; TRBD1 matches at 9 bases. CDR1 is SGHRS and CDR2 is YFSETQ in the germline V gene. The CDR3 totals 15 residues. V was clipped by 4 bases and J by 2 bases; unmatched bases: 3. The CDR3 nucleotides are TGCGCCAGCAGCGGTGGGACAGGGACTAATGAAAAACTGTTTTTT. As protein: CASSGGTGTNEKLFF.

The genes are TRBV5-5 and TRBJ1-5; no clear D gene. This CDR3 region has 14 residues. Germline values: CDR1 SGHKS, CDR2 YYEKEE (reference sequence). The V end was cut by 2 bases, the J end by 0 bases, with 6 bases between. CDR3 amino acids: CASSFDTSNQPQHF. DNA for the CDR3: TGTGCCAGCAGCTTTGACACTAGCAATCAGCCCCAGCATTTT. The full variable domain, its missing parts supplied by reference TRBV5-5 and TRBJ1-5, is DAGVTQSPTHLIKTRGQQVTLRCSPISGHKSVSWYQQVLGQGPQFIFQYYEKEERGRGNFPDRFSARQFPNYSSELNVNALLLGDSALYLCASSFDTSNQPQHFGDGTRLSIL.

The CDR3 reads CATSRDQGQETQYF. The CDR3 DNA is TGTGCCACCAGCAGAGACCAGGGGCAGGAGACCCAGTACTTC. The chain recombines TRBV15 with TRBJ2-5; D is possibly TRBD1 (6 bases). The germline gives CDR1 LNHNV, CDR2 YYDKDF (reference sequence). This CDR3 has 14 residues. V shed 0 bases and J shed 5 bases, with 10 bases lying between them.

The chain couples TRBV19 to TRBJ2-7, with a possible D match to TRBD2 (6 bases). The CDR3 length is 14 residues. Trimming left V 3 bases short and J 6 bases short, with 15 bases between. Germline lookup yields CDR1 LNHDA and CDR2 SQIVND (reference sequence). DNA for the CDR3: TGTGCCAGTAGTATTGGAGGGGCCCCTTCCGAGCAGTACTTC. Protein product: CASSIGGAPSEQYF.

The CDR3 DNA follows: TGTGCCAGCAGCCCGACCAGCGGGGAGCAGTTCTTC. Protein: CASSPTSGEQFF. The chain is built from TRBV6-5 and TRBJ2-1, with D possibly TRBD2 on 6 matching bases. Germline CDR1 MNHEY, CDR2 SVGAGI. CDR3 size: 12 residues. The ends were cut back, 6 bases at V and 10 bases at J, with 13 bases in the middle.

The gene calls are TRBV9 and TRBJ2-7; 7 positions match TRBD2. Germline assignment: CDR1 SGDLS and CDR2 YYNGEE. This CDR3 is built from 15 residues. The V and J ends lost 4 bases and 2 bases, in that order; junction bases with no gene match: 9. The CDR3 sequence is CASSYLAEAAYEQYF. The CDR3 nucleotides are TGTGCCAGCAGCTATCTAGCGGAGGCGGCCTACGAGCAGTACTTC.

This clone was observed once. The rearrangement uses TRBV9 and TRBJ2-5; TRBD2 might be the D (7 bases). Trimming shortened V by 9 bases and J by 5 bases, and 17 bases separated the two germline ends. CDR1 is SGDLS, CDR2 YYNGEE, per germline. The CDR3 runs to 13 residues. CDR3: CATTTGGRETQYF. The DNA of the CDR3 is TGTGCCACAACCACGGGGGGCCGGGAGACCCAGTACTTC.

The chain links TRBV18 to TRBJ2-1, with D possibly TRBD2 on 6 matching bases. CDR1 is KGHSH and CDR2 is LQKENI in the germline V gene. V dropped 3 bases and J dropped 8 bases, with 17 bases sitting between them. The CDR3 consists of 15 residues. The CDR3 coding sequence is TGTGCCAGCTCACCCCTCCGCGGGGCGCATGATGAGCAGTTCTTC. Amino acids: CASSPLRGAHDEQFF. The variable domain in full, with the rest retrieved from reference TRBV18 and TRBJ2-1, is NAGVMQNPRHLVRRRGQEARLRCSPMKGHSHVYWYRQLPEEGLKFMVYLQKENIIDESGMPKERFSAEFPKEGPSILRIQQVVRGDSAAYFCASSPLRGAHDEQFFGPGTRLTVL.

The J gene is TRBJ2-7, the V gene TRBV27; no definite D call. Germline-derived CDR1 and CDR2 are MNHEY and SMNVEV (reference sequence). V dropped 4 bases and J dropped 3 bases, with 4 bases sitting between them. This CDR3 comprises 11 residues. In DNA, the CDR3 is TGTGCCAGCAGTTCCGGCTACGAGCAGTACTTC. Residues: CASSSGYEQYF.